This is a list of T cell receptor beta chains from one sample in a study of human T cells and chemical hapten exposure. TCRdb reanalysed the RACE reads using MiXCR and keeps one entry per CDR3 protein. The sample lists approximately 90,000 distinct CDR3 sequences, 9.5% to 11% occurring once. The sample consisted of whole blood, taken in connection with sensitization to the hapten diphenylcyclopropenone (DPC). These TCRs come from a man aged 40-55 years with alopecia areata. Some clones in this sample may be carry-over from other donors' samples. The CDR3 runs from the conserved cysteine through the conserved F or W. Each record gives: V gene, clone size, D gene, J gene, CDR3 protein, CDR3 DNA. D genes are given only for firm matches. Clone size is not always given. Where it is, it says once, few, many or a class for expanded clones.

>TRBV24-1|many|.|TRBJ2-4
CATSDRTPNENIQYF
TGTGCCACCAGTGACCGGACCCCGAACGAAAACATTCAGTACTTC
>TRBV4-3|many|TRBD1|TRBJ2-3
CASSPDRVTDTQYF
TGCGCCAGCAGCCCCGACAGGGTCACAGATACGCAGTATTTT
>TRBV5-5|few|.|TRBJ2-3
CASSSENVGTQYF
TGTGCCAGCAGCTCTGAAAATGTGGGTACGCAGTATTTT
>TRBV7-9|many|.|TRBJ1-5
CASSFGDWGAQHF
TGTGCCAGCAGCTTTGGGGACTGGGGGGCCCAGCATTTT
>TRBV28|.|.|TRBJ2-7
CASSLELSYEQYF
TGTGCCAGCAGTTTGGAGCTATCCTACGAGCAGTACTTC
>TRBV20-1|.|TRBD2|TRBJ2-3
CSARPAGGTDTQYF
TGCAGTGCTAGACCAGCGGGGGGCACAGATACGCAGTATTTT
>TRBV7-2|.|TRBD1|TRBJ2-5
CASSLGTGGDETQYF
TGTGCCAGCAGCTTAGGGACAGGGGGCGACGAGACCCAGTACTTC
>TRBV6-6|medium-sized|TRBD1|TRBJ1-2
CASSSMDRGHYGYTF
TGTGCCAGCAGTTCGATGGACAGGGGGCACTATGGCTACACCTTC
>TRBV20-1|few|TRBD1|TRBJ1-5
CSARDTGVGQPQHF
TGCAGTGCTAGAGATACAGGGGTGGGTCAGCCCCAGCATTTT
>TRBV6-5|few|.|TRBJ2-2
CASSSGWGITGELFF
TGTGCCAGCAGTTCAGGTTGGGGGATCACCGGGGAGCTGTTTTTT
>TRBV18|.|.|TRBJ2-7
CASSQTDSYEQYF
TGTGCCAGCTCCCAGACGGACTCCTACGAGCAGTACTTC
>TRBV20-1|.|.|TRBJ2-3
CSTEHQVTDTQYF
TGCAGTACGGAACACCAGGTTACAGATACGCAGTATTTT
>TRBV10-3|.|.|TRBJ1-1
CAISEGEPNTEAFF
TGTGCCATCAGTGAAGGGGAACCGAACACTGAAGCTTTCTTT
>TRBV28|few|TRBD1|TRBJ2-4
CASSLGGQGDVAKNIQYF
TGTGCCAGCAGTTTAGGGGGACAGGGAGATGTGGCCAAAAACATTCAGTACTTC
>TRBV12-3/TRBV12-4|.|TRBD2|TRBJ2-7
CASRRTSAYEQYF
TGTGCCAGCAGGAGGACTAGCGCCTACGAGCAGTACTTC
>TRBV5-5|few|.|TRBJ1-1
CASSLWTARDTEAFF
TGTGCCAGCAGCTTGTGGACAGCAAGGGACACTGAAGCTTTCTTT
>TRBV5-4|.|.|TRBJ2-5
CASSSVLAQETQYF
TGTGCCAGCAGCTCGGTGCTAGCCCAAGAGACCCAGTACTTC